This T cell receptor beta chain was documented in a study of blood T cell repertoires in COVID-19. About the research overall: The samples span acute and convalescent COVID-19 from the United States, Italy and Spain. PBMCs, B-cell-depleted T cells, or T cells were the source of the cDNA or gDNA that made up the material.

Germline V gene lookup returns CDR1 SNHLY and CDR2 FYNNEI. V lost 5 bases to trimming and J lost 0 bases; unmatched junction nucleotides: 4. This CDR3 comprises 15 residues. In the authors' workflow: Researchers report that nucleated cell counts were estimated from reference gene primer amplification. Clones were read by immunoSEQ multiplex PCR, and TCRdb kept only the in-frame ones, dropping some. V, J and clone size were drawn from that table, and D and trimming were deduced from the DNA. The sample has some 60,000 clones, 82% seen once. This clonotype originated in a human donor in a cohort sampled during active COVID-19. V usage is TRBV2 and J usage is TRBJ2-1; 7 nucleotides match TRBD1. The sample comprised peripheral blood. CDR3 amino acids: CASSTTGSSYNEQFF. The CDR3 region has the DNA TGTGCCAGCAGTACGACAGGGAGCTCCTACAATGAGCAGTTCTTC.